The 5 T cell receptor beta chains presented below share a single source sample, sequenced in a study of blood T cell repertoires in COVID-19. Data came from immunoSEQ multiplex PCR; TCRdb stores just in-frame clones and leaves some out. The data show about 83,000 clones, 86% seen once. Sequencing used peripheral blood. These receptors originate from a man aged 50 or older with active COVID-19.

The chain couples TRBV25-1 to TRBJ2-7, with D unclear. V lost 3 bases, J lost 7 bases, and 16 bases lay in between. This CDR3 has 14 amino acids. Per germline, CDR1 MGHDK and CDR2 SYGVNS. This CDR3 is CASSDPTGSKEQYF. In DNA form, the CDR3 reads TGTGCCAGCAGTGACCCCACGGGTTCGAAAGAGCAGTACTTC.

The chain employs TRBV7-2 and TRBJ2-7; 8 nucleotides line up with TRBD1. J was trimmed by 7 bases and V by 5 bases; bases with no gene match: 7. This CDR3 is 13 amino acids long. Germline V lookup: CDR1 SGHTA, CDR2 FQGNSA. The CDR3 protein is CASSADRVREQYF. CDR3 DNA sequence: TGTGCCAGCAGCGCGGACAGGGTTCGGGAGCAGTACTTC.

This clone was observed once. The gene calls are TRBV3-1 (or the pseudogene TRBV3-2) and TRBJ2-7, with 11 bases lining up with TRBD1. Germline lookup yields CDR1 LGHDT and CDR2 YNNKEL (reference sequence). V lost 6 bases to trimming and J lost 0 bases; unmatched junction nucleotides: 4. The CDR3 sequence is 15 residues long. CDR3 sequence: CASRRGQGVSYEQYF. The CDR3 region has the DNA TGTGCCAGCAGACGGGGACAGGGGGTCTCCTACGAGCAGTACTTC.

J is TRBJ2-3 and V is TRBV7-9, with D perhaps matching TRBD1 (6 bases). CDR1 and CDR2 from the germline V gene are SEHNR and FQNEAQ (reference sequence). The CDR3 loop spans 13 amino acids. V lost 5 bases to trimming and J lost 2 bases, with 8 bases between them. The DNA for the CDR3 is TGTGCCAGCAGCAGACAGGACACAGATACGCAGTATTTT. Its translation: CASSRQDTDTQYF.

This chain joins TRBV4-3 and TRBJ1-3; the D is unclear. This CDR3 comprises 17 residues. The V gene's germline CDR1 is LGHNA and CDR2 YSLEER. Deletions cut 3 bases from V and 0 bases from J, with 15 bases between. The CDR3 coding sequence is TGCGCCAGCAGCCATGACGCCGACACCTTCTCTGGAAACACCATATATTTT. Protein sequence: CASSHDADTFSGNTIYF.